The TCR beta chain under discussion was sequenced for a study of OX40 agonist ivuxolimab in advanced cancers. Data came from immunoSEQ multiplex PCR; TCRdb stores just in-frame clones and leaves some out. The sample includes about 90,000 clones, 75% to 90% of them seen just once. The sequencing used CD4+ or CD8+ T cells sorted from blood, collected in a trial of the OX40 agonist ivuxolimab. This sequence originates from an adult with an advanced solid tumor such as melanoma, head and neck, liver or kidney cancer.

CDR3 sequence (DNA): TGTGCCACCAGGGGCCCCCAGGAGTTCAATTCACCCCTCCACTTT. This translates into CATRGPQEFNSPLHF. The rearrangement links TRBV15 to TRBJ1-6; D unclear. Germline V lookup: CDR1 LNHNV, CDR2 YYDKDF (reference sequence). CDR3 length: 15 amino acids. Trimming shortened V by 6 bases and J by 7 bases, and 16 bases separated the two germline ends.